This TCR beta chain was retrieved from a study of blood T cells in healthy people across ages. Points from the study as a whole: Diversity was higher, and naive CD4+ cells more numerous, in long-lived donors than in aged donors.

A note on this clonotype: What it binds is not known.

The CDR3 has 14 residues. The germline gives CDR1 SEHNR, CDR2 FQNEAQ (reference sequence). The V and J ends lost 5 bases and 2 bases respectively, with 13 bases between them. A second PCR, run for roughly 7 to 12 cycles, used a sample-barcoded 5' primer plus a J-beta primer mix. MiXCR was run by TCRdb on the 5' RACE reads, yielding one entry per CDR3 protein. The repertoire includes around 800,000 distinct CDR3 sequences, around 45% of them detected once, and approximately 18% sits in the top ten. Researchers isolated at least 7 million PBMCs per sample. The sequence derives from a man older than 75 in good health. Source material: blood. This sequence joins TRBV7-9 and TRBJ2-7; a possible D gene is TRBD2 (5 bases). In nucleotides, the CDR3 is TGTGCCAGCAGCCAGGTGAGGGCCCCCTACGAGCAGTACTTC. Translation: CASSQVRAPYEQYF.